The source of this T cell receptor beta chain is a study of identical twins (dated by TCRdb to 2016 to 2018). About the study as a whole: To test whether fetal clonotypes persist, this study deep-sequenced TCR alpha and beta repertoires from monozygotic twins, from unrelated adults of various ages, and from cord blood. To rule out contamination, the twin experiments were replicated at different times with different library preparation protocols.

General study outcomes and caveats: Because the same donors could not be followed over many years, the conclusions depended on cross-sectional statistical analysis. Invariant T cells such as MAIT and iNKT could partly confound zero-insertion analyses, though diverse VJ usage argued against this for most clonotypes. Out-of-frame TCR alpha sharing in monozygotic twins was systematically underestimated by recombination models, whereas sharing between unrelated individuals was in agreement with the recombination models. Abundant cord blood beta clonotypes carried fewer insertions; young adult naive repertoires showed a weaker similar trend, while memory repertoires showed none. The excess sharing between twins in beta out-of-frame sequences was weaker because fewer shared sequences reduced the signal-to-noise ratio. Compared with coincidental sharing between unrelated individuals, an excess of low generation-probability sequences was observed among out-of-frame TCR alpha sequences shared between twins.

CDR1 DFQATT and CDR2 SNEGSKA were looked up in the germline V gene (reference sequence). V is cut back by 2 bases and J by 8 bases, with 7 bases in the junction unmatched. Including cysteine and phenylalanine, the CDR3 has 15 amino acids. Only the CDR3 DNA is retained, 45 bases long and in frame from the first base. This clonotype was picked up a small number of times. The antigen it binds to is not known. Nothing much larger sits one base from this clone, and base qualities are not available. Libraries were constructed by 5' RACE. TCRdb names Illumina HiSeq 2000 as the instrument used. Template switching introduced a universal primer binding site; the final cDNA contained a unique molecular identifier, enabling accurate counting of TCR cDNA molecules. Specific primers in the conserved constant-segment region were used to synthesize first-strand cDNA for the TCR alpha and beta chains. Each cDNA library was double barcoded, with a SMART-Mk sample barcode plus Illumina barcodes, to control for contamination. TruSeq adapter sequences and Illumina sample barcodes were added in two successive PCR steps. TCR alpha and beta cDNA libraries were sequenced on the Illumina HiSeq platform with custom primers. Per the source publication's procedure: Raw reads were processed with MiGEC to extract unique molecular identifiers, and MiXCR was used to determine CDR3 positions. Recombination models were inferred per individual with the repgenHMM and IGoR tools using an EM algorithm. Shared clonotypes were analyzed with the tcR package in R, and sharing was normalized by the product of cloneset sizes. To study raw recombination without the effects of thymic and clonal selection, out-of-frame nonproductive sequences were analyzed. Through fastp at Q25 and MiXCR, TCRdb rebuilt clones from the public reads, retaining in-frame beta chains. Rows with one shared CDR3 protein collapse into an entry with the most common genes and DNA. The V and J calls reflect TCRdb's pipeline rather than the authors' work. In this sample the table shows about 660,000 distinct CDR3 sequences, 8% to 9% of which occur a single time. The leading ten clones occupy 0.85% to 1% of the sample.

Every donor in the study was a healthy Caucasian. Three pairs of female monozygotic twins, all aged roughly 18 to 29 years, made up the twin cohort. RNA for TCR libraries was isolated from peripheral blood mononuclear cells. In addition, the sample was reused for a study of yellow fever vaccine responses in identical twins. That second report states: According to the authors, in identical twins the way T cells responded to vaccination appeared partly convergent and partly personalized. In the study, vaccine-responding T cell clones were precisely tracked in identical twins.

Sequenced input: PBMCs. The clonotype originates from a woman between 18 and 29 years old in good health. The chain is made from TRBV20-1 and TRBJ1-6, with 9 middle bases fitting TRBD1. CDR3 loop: CSARPRTGVDSPLHF. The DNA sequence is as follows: TGCAGTGCTAGACCTCGGACAGGGGTGGATTCACCCCTCCACTTT.